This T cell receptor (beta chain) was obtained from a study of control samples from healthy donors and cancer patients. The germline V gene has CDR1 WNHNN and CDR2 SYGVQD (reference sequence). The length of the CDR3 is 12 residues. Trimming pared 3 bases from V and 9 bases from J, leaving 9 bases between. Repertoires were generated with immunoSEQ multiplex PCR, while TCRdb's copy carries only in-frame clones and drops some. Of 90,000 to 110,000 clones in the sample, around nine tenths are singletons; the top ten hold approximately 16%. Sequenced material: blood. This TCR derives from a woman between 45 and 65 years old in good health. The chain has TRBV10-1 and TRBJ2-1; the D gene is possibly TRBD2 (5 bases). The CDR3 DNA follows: TGCGCCAGCAGTGAATATCGGGGTGAGCAGTTCTTC. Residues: CASSEYRGEQFF.